This entry concerns a single T cell receptor (beta chain). Its antigen is unknown. These data belong to a study of T cell repertoires in cytomegalovirus infection. General study results and limits: Carriers of CMV and the relevant HLA type were discriminated by public TCR beta frequency. Clonotypes of TCR beta that were HLA-C-restricted and CMV-specific dominated the ex vivo response.

J gave up 6 bases and V 6 bases, and 8 bases lay outside the gene matches. The CDR3 has 15 residues. CDR1 MNHEY and CDR2 SMNVEV come from the germline V gene (reference sequence). TCRdb analysed the reads with MiXCR anew, one entry per CDR3 protein. The table has hundreds of thousands of distinct CDR3 sequences, roughly 42% seen once. Material: cultured PBMCs, obtained from culture after CMV antigen stimulation. The clonotype was recovered from a human donor in good health (CMV status not recorded). Some clones in this sample may be carry-over from other donors' samples. This chain connects TRBV27 to TRBJ1-5; the match to TRBD1 covers 10 bases. The CDR3 coding sequence is TGTGCCAGCAGAATGACAGGGGGCCTTGGTCAGCCCCAGCATTTT. Protein: CASRMTGGLGQPQHF.